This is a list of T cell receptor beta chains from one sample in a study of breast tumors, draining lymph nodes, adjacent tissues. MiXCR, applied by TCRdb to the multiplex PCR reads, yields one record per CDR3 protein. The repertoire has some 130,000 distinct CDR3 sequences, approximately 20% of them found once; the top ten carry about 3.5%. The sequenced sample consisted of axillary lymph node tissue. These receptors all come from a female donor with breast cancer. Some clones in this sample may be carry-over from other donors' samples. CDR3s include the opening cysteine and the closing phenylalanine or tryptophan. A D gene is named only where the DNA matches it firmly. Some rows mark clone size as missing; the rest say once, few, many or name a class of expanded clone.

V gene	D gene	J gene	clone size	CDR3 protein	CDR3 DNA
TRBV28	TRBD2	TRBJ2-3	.	CASSFGGGSTDTQYF	TGTGCCAGCAGTTTTGGGGGAGGGAGCACAGATACGCAGTATTTT
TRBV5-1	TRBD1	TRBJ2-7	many	CASSLVADRANEQYF	TGCGCCAGCAGCTTAGTAGCCGACAGGGCTAACGAGCAGTACTTC
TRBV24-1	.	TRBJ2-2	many	CATSATTSHTGELFF	TGTGCCACCAGTGCGACGACTAGTCACACCGGGGAGCTGTTTTTT
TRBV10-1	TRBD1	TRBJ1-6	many	CASSSTGRNSPLHF	TGCGCCAGCAGTTCGACAGGGAGGAATTCACCCCTCCACTTT
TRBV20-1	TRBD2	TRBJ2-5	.	CSARDRLAGRGTQYF	TGCAGTGCTAGAGATCGTCTAGCGGGCCGAGGGACCCAGTACTTC
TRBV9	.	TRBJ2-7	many	CASSVRDLSYEQYF	TGTGCCAGCAGCGTACGGGACCTTTCCTACGAGCAGTACTTC
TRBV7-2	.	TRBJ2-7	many	CASSPQLALGWQYF	TGTGCCAGCAGCCCCCAACTTGCTCTAGGGTGGCAGTACTTC
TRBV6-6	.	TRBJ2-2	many	CASTRTSGGELFF	TGTGCCAGCACCCGAACGTCGGGCGGGGAGCTGTTTTTT
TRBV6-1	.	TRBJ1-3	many	CASSVNKASGNTIYF	TGTGCCAGCAGTGTCAACAAGGCTTCTGGAAACACCATATATTTT
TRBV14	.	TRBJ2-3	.	CASSPYWGSTDTQYF	TGTGCCAGCAGCCCCTACTGGGGGTCCACAGATACGCAGTATTTT